The clone carrying this T cell receptor (beta chain) was picked up a small number of times. The antigen is not known. Other DNA sequences in the sample encode the same CDR3. The data were produced by immunoSEQ multiplex PCR, yet TCRdb's version contains in-frame clones alone and is incomplete. The sample shows fewer than 3 million clones, 92% of them seen only once. The sample comes from a study of shared clonotypes between healthy human individuals. Overall study context: The donor group consisted of a couple of women and a few men, aged 18 to 49.

Study outcomes and limitations: On the whole, naive subsets had larger estimated richness than memory subsets had.

V was cut by 2 bases and J by 2 bases, with 9 bases left in between. The CDR3 totals 14 residues. CDR1 is SEHNR and CDR2 is FQNEAQ in the germline V gene (reference sequence). The chain links TRBV7-9 to TRBJ1-1; D is ambiguous. The sequenced sample was naive CD4+ T cells from PBMCs. As to subset: CD45RA+ positively selected. The receptor's source is a man aged 18 to 29 in good health. Some clones in this sample may be carry-over from other donors' samples. CDR3 in DNA: TGTGCCAGCAGCTTACTTGGGGTAAACACTGAAGCTTTCTTT. Protein product: CASSLLGVNTEAFF.